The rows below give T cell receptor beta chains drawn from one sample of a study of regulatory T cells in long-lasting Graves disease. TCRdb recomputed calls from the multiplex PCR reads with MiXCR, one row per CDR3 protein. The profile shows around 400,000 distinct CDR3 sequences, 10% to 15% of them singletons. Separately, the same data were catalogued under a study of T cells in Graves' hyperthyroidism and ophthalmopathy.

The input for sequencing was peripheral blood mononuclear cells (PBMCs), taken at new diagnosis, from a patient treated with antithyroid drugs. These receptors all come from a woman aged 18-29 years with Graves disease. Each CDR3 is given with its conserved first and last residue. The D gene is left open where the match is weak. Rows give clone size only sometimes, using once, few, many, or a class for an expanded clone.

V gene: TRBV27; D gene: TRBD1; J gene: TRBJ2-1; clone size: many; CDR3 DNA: TGTGCCAGCAATACCGGGACAGGGGCGAACAATGAGCAGTTCTTC; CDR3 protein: CASNTGTGANNEQFF
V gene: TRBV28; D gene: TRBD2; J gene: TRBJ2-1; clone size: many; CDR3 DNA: TGTGCCAGCAGTTTCTTCCGGACTAGCGGGAGGGACAATGAGCAGTTCTTC; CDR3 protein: CASSFFRTSGRDNEQFF
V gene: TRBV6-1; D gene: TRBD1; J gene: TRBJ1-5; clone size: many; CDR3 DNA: TGTGCCAGCAGTCCGACAGGGGCGCAGCCCCAGCATTTT; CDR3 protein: CASSPTGAQPQHF
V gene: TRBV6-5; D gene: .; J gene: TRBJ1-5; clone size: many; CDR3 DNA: TGTGCCAGCAGTTATCACCCTCAACCCCAGCATTTT; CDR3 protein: CASSYHPQPQHF
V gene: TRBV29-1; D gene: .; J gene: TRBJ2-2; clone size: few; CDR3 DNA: TGCAGCGTTGAAGATGTGACCACTCGGACCGGGGAGCTGTTTTTT; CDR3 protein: CSVEDVTTRTGELFF
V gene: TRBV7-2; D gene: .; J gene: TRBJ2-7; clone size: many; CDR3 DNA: TGTGCCAGCAGCTTGGAAGGGGCGGTAGGCGAGCAGTACTTC; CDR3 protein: CASSLEGAVGEQYF
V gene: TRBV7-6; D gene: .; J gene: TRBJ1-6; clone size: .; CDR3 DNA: TGTGCCAGCAGCGGAGAGGGGGTTGGCAATTCACCCCTCCACTTT; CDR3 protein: CASSGEGVGNSPLHF
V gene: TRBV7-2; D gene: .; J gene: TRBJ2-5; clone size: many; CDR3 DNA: TGTGCCAGCAGCTCGGGCAGACAAGAGACCCAGTACTTC; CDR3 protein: CASSSGRQETQYF
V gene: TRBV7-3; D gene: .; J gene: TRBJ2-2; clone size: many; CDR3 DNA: TGTGCCAGCAGCTTCAGGGTAGGAAGGAACACCGGGGAGCTGTTTTTT; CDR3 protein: CASSFRVGRNTGELFF
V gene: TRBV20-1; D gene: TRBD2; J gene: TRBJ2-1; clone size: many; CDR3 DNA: TGCAGTGCTAGAGAATGGGGACTAGCGGGATCCTACAATGAGCAGTTCTTC; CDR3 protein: CSAREWGLAGSYNEQFF
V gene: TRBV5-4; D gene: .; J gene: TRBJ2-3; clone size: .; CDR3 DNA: TGTGCCAGCAGCTCCTACCTTGGACGGACAGATACGCAGTATTTT; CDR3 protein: CASSSYLGRTDTQYF
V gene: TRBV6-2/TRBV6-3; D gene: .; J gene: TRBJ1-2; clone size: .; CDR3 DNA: TGTGCCAGCAGTTCACCGAACAGGGACGGCTACACCTTC; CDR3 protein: CASSSPNRDGYTF
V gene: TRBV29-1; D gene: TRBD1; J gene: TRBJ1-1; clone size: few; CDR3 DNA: TGCAGCACCACGGGACAGATGAACACTGAAGCTTTCTTT; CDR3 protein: CSTTGQMNTEAFF
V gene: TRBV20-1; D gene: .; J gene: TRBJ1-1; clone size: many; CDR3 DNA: TGCAGTGCTAGATCCGGGGACACTGAAGCTTTCTTT; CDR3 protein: CSARSGDTEAFF
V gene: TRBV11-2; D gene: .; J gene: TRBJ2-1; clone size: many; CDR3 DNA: TGTGCCAGCAGCTTAGACCACAGGGATTACAATGAGCAGTTCTTC; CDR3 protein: CASSLDHRDYNEQFF
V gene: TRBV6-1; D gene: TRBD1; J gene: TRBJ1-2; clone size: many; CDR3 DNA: TGTGCCAGCAGTGAACGACAGGGCCGGGGCTACACCTTC; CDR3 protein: CASSERQGRGYTF
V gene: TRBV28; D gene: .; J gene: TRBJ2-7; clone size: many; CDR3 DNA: TGTGCCAGCTCCACCTACGAGCAGTACTTC; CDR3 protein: CASSTYEQYF
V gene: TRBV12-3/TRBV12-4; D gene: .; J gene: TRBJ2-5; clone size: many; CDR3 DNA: TGTGCCAGCAGTTTTCAAGTGACCCAGTACTTC; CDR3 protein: CASSFQVTQYF
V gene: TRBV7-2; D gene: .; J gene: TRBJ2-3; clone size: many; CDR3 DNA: TGTGCCAGCAGCTTAGATTCCGGGTCAGATACGCAGTATTTT; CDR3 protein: CASSLDSGSDTQYF
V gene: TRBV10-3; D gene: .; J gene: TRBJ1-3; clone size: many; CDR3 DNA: TGTGCCATCAGTAGCCCTCGGGGGATAAGAAACACCATATATTTT; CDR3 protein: CAISSPRGIRNTIYF
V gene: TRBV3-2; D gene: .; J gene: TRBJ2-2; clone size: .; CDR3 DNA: TGTGCCAGCAGCCGTAGGACTAGCGGGGGGGGTTACACCGGGGAGCTGTTTTTT; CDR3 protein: CASSRRTSGGGYTGELFF
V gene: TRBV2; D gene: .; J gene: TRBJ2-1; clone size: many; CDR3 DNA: TGTGCCAGCAGGCCCCAGAGTCTATACAATGAGCAGTTCTTC; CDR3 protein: CASRPQSLYNEQFF
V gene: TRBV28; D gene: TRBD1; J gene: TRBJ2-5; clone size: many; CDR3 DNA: TGTGCCAGCAGTCCGCAGGGGGCGGAGTATTCCCAGTACTTC; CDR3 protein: CASSPQGAEYSQYF
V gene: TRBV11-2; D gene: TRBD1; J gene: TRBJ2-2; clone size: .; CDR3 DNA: TGCGCCAGCAGCCGACCGGGACAGACATCCACCGGGGAGCTGTTTTTT; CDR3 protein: CASSRPGQTSTGELFF
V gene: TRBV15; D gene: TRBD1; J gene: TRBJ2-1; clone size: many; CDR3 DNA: TGTGCCACCGGACAGGGGGCTTCCTACAATGAGCAGTTCTTC; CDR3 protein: CATGQGASYNEQFF
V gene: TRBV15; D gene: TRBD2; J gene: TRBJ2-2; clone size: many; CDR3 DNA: TGTGCCACCAGCAAGGGCGGGAGGGGCACCGGGGAGCTGTTTTTT; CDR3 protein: CATSKGGRGTGELFF
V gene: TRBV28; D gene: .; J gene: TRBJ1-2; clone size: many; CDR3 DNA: TGTGCCAGCAGCCGACCCGACGGAAACTATGGCTACACCTTC; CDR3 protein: CASSRPDGNYGYTF
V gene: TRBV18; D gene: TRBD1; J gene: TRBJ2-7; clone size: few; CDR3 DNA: TGTGCCAGCTCAGGACAGGGGGGATACGAGCAGTACTTC; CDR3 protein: CASSGQGGYEQYF
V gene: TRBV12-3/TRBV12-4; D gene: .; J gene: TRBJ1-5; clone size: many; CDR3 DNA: TGTGCCAGCAGCCTGTCCTTGGGCCAGGGGAGGTTGGGCCAGCCCCAGCATTTT; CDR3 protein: CASSLSLGQGRLGQPQHF
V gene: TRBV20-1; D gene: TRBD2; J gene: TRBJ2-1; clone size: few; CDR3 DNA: TGCAGTGCTAGTACCCCGGGGGGGAATGAGCAGTTCTTC; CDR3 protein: CSASTPGGNEQFF
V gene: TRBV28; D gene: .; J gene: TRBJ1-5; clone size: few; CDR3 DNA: TGTGCCAGCAGTGTAGTTGCCGGGGTTCGCAATCAGCCCCAGCATTTT; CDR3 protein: CASSVVAGVRNQPQHF
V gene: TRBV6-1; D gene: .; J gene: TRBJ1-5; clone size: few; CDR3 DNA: TGTGCCAGCAATACTGTTCGCAATCAGCCCCAGCATTTT; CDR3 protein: CASNTVRNQPQHF
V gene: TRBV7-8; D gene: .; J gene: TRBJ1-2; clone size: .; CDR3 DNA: TGTGCCAGCAGCAAACAACAGGTTCCCCCTTATGGCTACACCTTC; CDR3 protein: CASSKQQVPPYGYTF
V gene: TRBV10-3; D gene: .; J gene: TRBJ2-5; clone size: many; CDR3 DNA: TGTGCCATCAGTGAGGGGTCCGCAGAGACCCAGTACTTC; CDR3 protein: CAISEGSAETQYF
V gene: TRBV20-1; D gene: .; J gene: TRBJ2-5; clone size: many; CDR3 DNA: TGCAGTGCTAGAATTCCGGGGGCCCAAGAGACCCAGTACTTC; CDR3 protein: CSARIPGAQETQYF
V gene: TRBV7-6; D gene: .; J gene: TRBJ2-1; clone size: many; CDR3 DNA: TGTGCCAGCAGCAAACGGGCGGTCCTAGTTGATCACAATGAGCAGTTCTTC; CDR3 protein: CASSKRAVLVDHNEQFF
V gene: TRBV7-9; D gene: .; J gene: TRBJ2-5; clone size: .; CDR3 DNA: TGCGCCAGCAGCTTGGGTCCCGGGGCATGGGAGACCCAGTACTTC; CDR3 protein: CASSLGPGAWETQYF
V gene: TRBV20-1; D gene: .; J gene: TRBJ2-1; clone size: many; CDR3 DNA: TGCAGTGCTTTAGTCAGGGGACGCGGAGCCTACAATGAGCAGTTCTTC; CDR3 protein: CSALVRGRGAYNEQFF
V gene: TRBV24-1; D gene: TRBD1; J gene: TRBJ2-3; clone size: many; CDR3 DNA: TGTGCCACCAGCGACAGGGCCCACCACACAGATACGCAGTATTTT; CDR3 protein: CATSDRAHHTDTQYF
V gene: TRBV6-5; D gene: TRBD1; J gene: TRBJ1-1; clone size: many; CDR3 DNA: TGTGCCAGCAGTTACCTGACAGGGATGAACACTGAAGCTTTCTTT; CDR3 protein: CASSYLTGMNTEAFF
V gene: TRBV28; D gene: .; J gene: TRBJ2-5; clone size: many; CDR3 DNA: TGTGCCGCCGTCGGACTGAAACAAGGGACCCAGTACTTC; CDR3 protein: CAAVGLKQGTQYF
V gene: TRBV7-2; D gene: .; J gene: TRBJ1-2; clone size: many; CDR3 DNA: TGTTCAGCGAACTATGGCTACACCTTC; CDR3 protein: CSANYGYTF
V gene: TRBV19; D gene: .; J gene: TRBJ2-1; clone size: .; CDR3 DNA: TGTGCCAGTAGGGTTTCACTTGGGTCCAATGAGCAGTTCTTC; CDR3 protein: CASRVSLGSNEQFF
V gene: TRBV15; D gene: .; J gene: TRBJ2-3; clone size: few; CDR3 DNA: TGTGCCACCAGCAGACGGGGAACCAATCACCCAGATACGCAGTATTTT; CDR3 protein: CATSRRGTNHPDTQYF
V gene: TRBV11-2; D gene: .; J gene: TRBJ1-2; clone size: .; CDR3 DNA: TGTGCCAGCAGCTTCAACAAGAGGAGTGGCTACACCTTC; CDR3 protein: CASSFNKRSGYTF
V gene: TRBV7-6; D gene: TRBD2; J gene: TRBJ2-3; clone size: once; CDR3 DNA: TGTGCCAGCAGCTCCGGTAGCGGGGGATGGACAGATACGCAGTATTTT; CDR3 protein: CASSSGSGGWTDTQYF